This T cell receptor (beta chain) was captured by sequencing in a study of beta chain features in type 1 diabetes. Study results and limitations: TCRB CDR3s from Type 1 diabetes patients were moderately but significantly shorter in all four CD4+ subsets.

The whole isolated RNA underwent reverse transcription, so sequencing captured expressed TCRB transcripts. The table came from immunoSEQ multiplex PCR; TCRdb's copy has only in-frame clones and leaves some out. The sample includes hundreds of thousands of clones, around 9.7% seen only once; the top ten take around 1%. V gave up 2 bases and J gave up 5 bases, with 10 bases separating them. Germline V lookup: CDR1 KGHSH, CDR2 LQKENI. The CDR3 is 14 residues long. Worth noting for this clone: Its antigen is not identified.

Sequencing was carried out using central memory CD4+ T cells from blood. The gene calls are TRBV18 and TRBJ2-4, with D perhaps given as TRBD1 or TRBD2 (6 bases each). This clonotype was sampled from a man between 25 and 39 years old with type 1 diabetes. CDR3 in DNA: TGTGCCAGCTCACCAGGGGGGCAGGAAAACATTCAGTACTTC. The encoded protein is CASSPGGQENIQYF.